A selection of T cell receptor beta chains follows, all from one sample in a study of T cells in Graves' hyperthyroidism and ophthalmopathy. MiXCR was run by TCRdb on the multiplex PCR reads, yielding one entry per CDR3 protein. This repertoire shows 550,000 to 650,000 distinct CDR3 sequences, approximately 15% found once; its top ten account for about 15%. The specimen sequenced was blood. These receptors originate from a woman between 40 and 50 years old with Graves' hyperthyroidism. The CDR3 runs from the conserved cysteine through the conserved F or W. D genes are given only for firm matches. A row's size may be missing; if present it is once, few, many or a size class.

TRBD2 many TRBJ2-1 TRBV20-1 CSARDGGGLAGADEQFF TGCAGTGCTAGAGATGGCGGGGGGCTAGCGGGAGCGGATGAGCAGTTCTTC
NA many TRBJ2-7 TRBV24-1 CATSDSRRQAGEPWQYF TGTGCCACCAGTGATTCGCGACGACAGGCAGGAGAACCCTGGCAGTACTTC
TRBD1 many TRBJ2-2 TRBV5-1 CASSLARGTGNRGTGELFF TGCGCCAGCAGCCTCGCTCGTGGGACAGGGAATCGAGGCACCGGGGAGCTGTTTTTT
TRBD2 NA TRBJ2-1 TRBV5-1 CASSPGWTSGSSYNEQFF TGCGCCAGCAGCCCCGGATGGACTAGCGGGAGCTCCTACAATGAGCAGTTCTTC
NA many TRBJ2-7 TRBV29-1 CSAGGHSYEQYF TGCAGCGCCGGGGGACATTCCTACGAGCAGTACTTC
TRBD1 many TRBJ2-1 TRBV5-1 CASSLEWDRANEQFF TGCGCCAGCAGCTTGGAGTGGGACAGGGCCAATGAGCAGTTCTTC
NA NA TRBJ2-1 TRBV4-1 CASSQTAGQLYNEQFF TGCGCCAGCAGCCAGACCGCTGGACAGCTCTACAATGAGCAGTTCTTC
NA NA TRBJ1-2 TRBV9 CASSVGSSGYTF TGTGCCAGCAGCGTAGGGTCGAGCGGCTACACCTTC
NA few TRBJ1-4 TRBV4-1 CASSQDVGLSIEKLFF TGCGCCAGCAGCCAAGATGTGGGGCTATCAATTGAAAAACTGTTTTTT
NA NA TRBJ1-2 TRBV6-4 CASSPAANYGYTF TGTGCCAGCAGCCCGGCCGCTAACTATGGCTACACCTTC
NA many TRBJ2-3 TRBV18 CASSPFSTGSTDTQYF TGTGCCAGCTCACCATTTTCCACAGGTAGCACAGATACGCAGTATTTT
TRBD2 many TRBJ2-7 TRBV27 CASSSLSGSHEQYF TGTGCCAGCAGTTCCCTCAGCGGGAGTCACGAGCAGTACTTC
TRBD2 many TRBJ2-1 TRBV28 CASSSRRTSGSVDEQFF TGTGCCAGCAGTTCCCGTCGGACTAGCGGGAGTGTCGATGAGCAGTTCTTC
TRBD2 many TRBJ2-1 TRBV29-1 CSGVTSGRRLSYNEQFF TGCAGCGGCGTAACTAGCGGGAGGAGACTTTCCTACAATGAGCAGTTCTTC
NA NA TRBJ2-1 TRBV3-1 CASSQEFRKRVWDEQFF TGTGCCAGCAGCCAAGAATTTCGCAAGAGGGTCTGGGATGAGCAGTTCTTC
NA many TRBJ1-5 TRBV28 CASRNTGIQHF TGTGCCAGCAGGAATACAGGAATCCAGCATTTT
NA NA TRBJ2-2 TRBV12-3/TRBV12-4 CASGASANTGELFF TGTGCCTCCGGGGCTAGCGCGAACACCGGGGAGCTGTTTTTT
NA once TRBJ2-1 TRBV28 CASRPLSGEVYNEQFF TGTGCCAGCAGACCCCTTAGCGGAGAGGTTTACAACGAGCAGTTCTTC
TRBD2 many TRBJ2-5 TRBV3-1 CASSLRGLRQETQYF TGTGCCAGCAGCCTGAGGGGACTACGCCAAGAGACCCAGTACTTC
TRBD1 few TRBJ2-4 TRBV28 CASSLRRLQGAPRNIQYF TGTGCCAGCAGTTTACGCCGATTACAGGGGGCGCCGAGGAACATTCAGTACTTC
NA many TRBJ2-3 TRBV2 CASSEGRSGTDTQYF TGTGCCAGCAGTGAAGGGAGGAGCGGGACAGATACGCAGTATTTT
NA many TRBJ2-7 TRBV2 CASSVRTDTAYEQYF TGTGCCAGCAGTGTAAGGACGGACACCGCCTACGAGCAGTACTTC
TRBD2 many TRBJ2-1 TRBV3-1 CASSLGLAGGEQFF TGTGCCAGCAGCTTAGGACTAGCGGGAGGTGAGCAGTTCTTC
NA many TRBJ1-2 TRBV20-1 CSARAAGGEYGYTF TGCAGTGCTAGAGCGGCGGGTGGGGAATATGGCTACACCTTC
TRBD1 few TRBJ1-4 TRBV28 CASSLLQGAPTNEKLFF TGTGCCAGCAGTTTATTACAGGGGGCACCAACTAATGAAAAACTGTTTTTT
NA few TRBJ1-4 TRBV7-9 CASSSYSATNEKLFF TGTGCCAGCAGTTCCTACTCAGCAACTAATGAAAAACTGTTTTTT
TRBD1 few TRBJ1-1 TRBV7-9 CASSSSPGQGEAFF TGTGCCAGCAGTTCGTCCCCGGGACAGGGAGAAGCTTTCTTT
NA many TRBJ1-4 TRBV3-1 CASSQGVSTLRNEKLFF TGTGCCAGCAGCCAAGGAGTGTCGACACTAAGAAATGAAAAACTGTTTTTT
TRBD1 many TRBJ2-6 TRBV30 CAWKGQAYSGANVLTF TGTGCCTGGAAGGGACAGGCGTACTCTGGGGCCAACGTCCTGACTTTC
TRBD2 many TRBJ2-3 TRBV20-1 CSATHKTSGNTDTQYF TGCAGTGCTACCCACAAAACTAGCGGGAACACAGATACGCAGTATTTT
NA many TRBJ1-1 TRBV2 CASSDGGSGNTEAFF TGTGCCAGCAGCGACGGGGGCAGCGGCAACACTGAAGCTTTCTTT
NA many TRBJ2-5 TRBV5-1 CASSLGFLGEETQYF TGCGCCAGCAGCTTAGGGTTCCTAGGGGAAGAGACCCAGTACTTC
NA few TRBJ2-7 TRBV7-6 CASSPALGPYEQYF TGTGCCAGCAGCCCGGCCCTGGGACCCTACGAGCAGTACTTC
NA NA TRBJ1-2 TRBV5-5 CASSPNGVLGYTF TGTGCCAGCAGCCCTAACGGGGTGCTAGGCTACACCTTC
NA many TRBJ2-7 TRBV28 CASSLGSGEQYF TGTGCCAGCAGCTTAGGGTCGGGCGAGCAGTACTTC
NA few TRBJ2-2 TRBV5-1 CASSLVALGELFF TGCGCCAGCAGCTTGGTGGCTCTCGGGGAGCTGTTTTTT
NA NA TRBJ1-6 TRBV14 CASSPTTGLTLHF TGTGCCAGCAGCCCGACGACAGGTCTTACTCTCCACTTT
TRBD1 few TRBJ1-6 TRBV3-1 CASSQTSDREWYNSPLHF TGTGCCAGCAGCCAGACCTCGGACAGGGAATGGTATAATTCACCCCTCCACTTT
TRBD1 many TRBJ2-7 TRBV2 CASTSGTGAYEQYF TGTGCCAGCACTTCCGGGACAGGGGCCTACGAGCAGTACTTC
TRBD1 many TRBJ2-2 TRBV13 CASSLGQGANTGELFF TGTGCCAGCAGCTTAGGGCAGGGGGCGAACACCGGGGAGCTGTTTTTT
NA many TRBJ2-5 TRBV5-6 CASSFQQLQETQYF TGTGCCAGCAGCTTTCAACAACTCCAAGAGACCCAGTACTTC
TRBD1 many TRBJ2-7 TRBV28 CASKAGQGAGEQYF TGTGCCAGCAAAGCGGGACAGGGGGCAGGGGAGCAGTACTTC